This T cell receptor (beta chain) was sequenced in a study of blood T cell repertoires in COVID-19. Germline V gene lookup returns CDR1 KGHDR and CDR2 SFDVKD. The CDR3 loop spans 13 amino acids. Germline trimming cut 9 bases from V and 6 bases from J; bases unmatched to any gene: 3. Sequencing was performed with immunoSEQ multiplex PCR; in TCRdb, only in-frame clones are kept and a portion is missing. The data show around 190,000 clones, with 81% seen just once and around a tenth held by the top ten. In terms of age and location, participants ranged from roughly 18 to 90 years and lived in under 30 US areas.

This receptor was obtained from a middle-aged man who had recovered from COVID-19. The V and J genes are TRBV24-1 and TRBJ1-5; 11 positions match TRBD1. The source material was PBMCs or T cells enriched from blood (not recorded which). CDR3 nucleotide sequence: TGTGCCACCGCCGGGACAGGGGGTCAGCCCCAGCATTTT. As protein: CATAGTGGQPQHF.